This entry concerns a single TCR beta chain. This sample is drawn from a study of blood T cell repertoires in COVID-19. In the source study's methods: Researchers report that nucleated cell counts were estimated from reference gene primer amplification. Some clones are missing from TCRdb's copy, which holds only in-frame ones; the method was immunoSEQ multiplex PCR. V and J calls and clone size are those listed in that table; D and trimming were worked out from the DNA. Seen here are some 150,000 clones, about four fifths observed once, and the top ten hold more than 7%. CDR1 SGDLS and CDR2 YYNGEE come from the germline V gene. V lost 4 bases and J 2 bases, leaving 15 bases between the germline ends. The CDR3 has 15 amino acids.

The sequencing input was peripheral blood. The origin of this receptor is a human donor in a cohort sampled during active COVID-19. The genes are TRBV9 and TRBJ1-1; D not resolved. The CDR3 DNA reads as TGTGCCAGCAGCCGACTCCCGACGGAAAACACTGAAGCTTTCTTT. Translation: CASSRLPTENTEAFF.